What follows are 24 T cell receptor beta chains derived from one specimen sequenced in a study of blood T cell repertoires in COVID-19. Assay: immunoSEQ multiplex PCR; the TCRdb copy retains only in-frame clones and omits some. The repertoire holds 75,000 to 100,000 clones, with roughly 86% as singletons. Input material: peripheral blood. These receptors were collected from a human donor in a cohort sampled during active COVID-19.

This clone was recorded a few times. The rearrangement uses TRBV6-5 and TRBJ1-2; TRBD1 is a possible D gene (5 bases). The CDR3 contains 14 residues. Trimming pared 10 bases from V and 3 bases from J, leaving 18 bases between. Germline CDR1 is MNHEY and CDR2 is SVGAGI. The CDR3 here is CATWQGGLDYGYTF. The DNA for the CDR3 is TGTGCCACCTGGCAGGGAGGTTTGGACTATGGCTACACCTTC.

There are a few counts of this clone. The genes are TRBV6-1 and TRBJ2-7, with 11 bases matching TRBD1. This CDR3 spans 16 amino acids. The V gene's germline CDR1 is MNHNS and CDR2 SASEGT. With 0 bases clipped from V and 5 bases from J, the junction kept 6 bases outside the gene matches. Here the CDR3 reads CASSEARTGGLDEQYF. The CDR3 nucleotides read TGTGCCAGCAGTGAAGCCAGGACAGGGGGCCTGGACGAGCAGTACTTC.

The chain joins TRBV5-1 to TRBJ2-5, with 8 bases identical to TRBD2. The CDR3 has 14 residues. After removal of 5 bases from V and 5 bases from J, the junction contained 8 bases not matched to a gene. Germline CDR1 and CDR2: SGHRS and YFSETQ. The CDR3 nucleotides read TGCGCCAGCAGTAGCGGGGCCTGGGGGGAGACCCAGTACTTC. Protein: CASSSGAWGETQYF.

The chain carries TRBV18 and TRBJ2-1; TRBD1 might be the D (6 bases). Germline assignment: CDR1 KGHSH and CDR2 LQKENI. The CDR3 covers 17 residues. Trimming took off 0 bases at V and 0 bases at J, with 12 bases between the two ends. Here the CDR3 DNA reads TGTGCCAGCTCACCACCCAACAGGGTTGCCTCCTACAATGAGCAGTTCTTC. Translated, it gives CASSPPNRVASYNEQFF. The full variable domain, in which reference TRBV18 and TRBJ2-1 provide the parts outside the CDR3, is NAGVMQNPRHLVRRRGQEARLRCSPMKGHSHVYWYRQLPEEGLKFMVYLQKENIIDESGMPKERFSAEFPKEGPSILRIQQVVRGDSAAYFCASSPPNRVASYNEQFFGPGTRLTVL.

DNA of the CDR3: TGTGCCTGGAGTGCGGGCTACGAGCAGTACTTC. Amino acids: CAWSAGYEQYF. The V and J genes are TRBV30 and TRBJ2-7; D ambiguous. Trimming pared 1 base from V and 3 bases from J, leaving 4 bases between. Germline CDR1 is GTSNPN and CDR2 is SVGIG (reference sequence). The CDR3 extends over 11 amino acids. Full variable domain (remainder filled in from reference TRBV30 and TRBJ2-7): SQTIHQWPATLVQPVGSPLSLECTVEGTSNPNLYWYRQAAGRGLQLLFYSVGIGQISSEVPQNLSASRPQDRQFILSSKKLLLSDSGFYLCAWSAGYEQYFGPGTRLTVT.

V usage is TRBV24-1 and J usage is TRBJ2-1, with D perhaps matching TRBD1 (5 bases). CDR1 and CDR2 (germline): KGHDR, SFDVKD. The V and J ends lost 10 bases and 9 bases respectively, with 12 bases between them. The CDR3 runs 11 residues. The CDR3 sequence: CATKGAGEQFF. The CDR3 DNA is TGTGCCACAAAAGGGGCCGGTGAGCAGTTCTTC.

In DNA, the CDR3 is TGTGCCAGCAGGCCGGGACAGGCCACCTACGAGCAGTACTTC. Its translation: CASRPGQATYEQYF. The genes are TRBV2 and TRBJ2-7; 8 bases agree with TRBD1. The germline V gene has CDR1 SNHLY and CDR2 FYNNEI. The CDR3 runs to 14 residues. The trim removed 6 bases at V and 2 bases at J, leaving 6 bases unmatched.

This chain connects TRBV4-1 to TRBJ2-1, with D unclear. The CDR3 has 15 amino acids. The germline gives CDR1 MGHRA, CDR2 YSYEKL. V lost 4 bases and J 5 bases, leaving 15 bases between the germline ends. CDR3 sequence (DNA): TGCGCCAGCAGCCGCTTGGTCCTAAACGACAATGAGCAGTTCTTC. As protein: CASSRLVLNDNEQFF.

The rearrangement uses TRBV7-9 and TRBJ1-1; 9 positions agree with TRBD1. The V and J ends lost 2 bases and 2 bases, in that order; junction bases with no gene match: 3. The CDR3 runs 15 residues. Germline CDR1 SEHNR, CDR2 FQNEAQ (reference sequence). This CDR3 reads CASSLRQGVNTEAFF. CDR3 bases: TGTGCCAGCAGCTTAAGACAGGGGGTAAACACTGAAGCTTTCTTT.

This chain joins TRBV28 and TRBJ2-3, with 8 nucleotides matching TRBD2. Germline CDR1 reads MDHEN; CDR2 reads SYDVKM. This CDR3 spans 16 amino acids. Losses at the gene ends were 11 bases for V and 1 base for J; bases not matched to a gene: 14. CDR3 residues: CACNSRAGGGTDTQYF. CDR3 sequence (DNA): TGTGCCTGCAACAGCCGCGCGGGGGGAGGCACAGATACGCAGTATTTT.

The chain joins TRBV11-2 to TRBJ1-2; 8 bases align to TRBD1. CDR1 and CDR2 from the germline V gene are SGHAT and FQNNGV. CDR3 length equals 15 residues. V was clipped by 5 bases and J by 1 base; unmatched bases: 6. The CDR3 protein is CASSRTGRSNYGYTF. The CDR3 bases are TGTGCCAGCAGCAGGACAGGGAGAAGTAACTATGGCTACACCTTC.

This chain connects TRBV5-1 to TRBJ1-5; maybe TRBD1 (6 bases). This CDR3 is 14 amino acids long. Germline CDR1 is SGHRS and CDR2 is YFSETQ. V was cut by 1 base and J by 5 bases, with 10 bases left in between. The CDR3 loop is CASSLRSGDQPQHF. The CDR3 coding sequence is TGCGCCAGCAGCTTGAGGTCAGGGGATCAGCCCCAGCATTTT. Full variable domain (rest looked up from reference TRBV5-1 and TRBJ1-5): KAGVTQTPRYLIKTRGQQVTLSCSPISGHRSVSWYQQTPGQGLQFLFEYFSETQRNKGNFPGRFSGRQFSNSRSEMNVSTLELGDSALYLCASSLRSGDQPQHFGDGTRLSIL.

This clone was detected once. The chain is built from TRBV19 and TRBJ2-5; 9 nucleotides match TRBD2. The CDR3 covers 15 residues. The V and J ends lost 5 bases and 3 bases, in that order; junction bases with no gene match: 7. Germline CDR1 LNHDA, CDR2 SQIVND (reference sequence). CDR3 residues: CASSPHSGGEETQYF. CDR3 coding DNA: TGTGCCAGTAGTCCTCATAGCGGGGGAGAAGAGACCCAGTACTTC.

The chain links TRBV5-1 to TRBJ1-1, with TRBD1 as a possible D gene (5 bases). This CDR3 has 16 amino acids. With 1 base removed from V and 3 bases from J, the gap between germline ends came to 16 bases. CDR1 and CDR2 (germline): SGHRS, YFSETQ. The CDR3 nucleotides are TGCGCCAGCAGCTTGCTGGGATGGGGGGAATACACTGAAGCTTTCTTT. This translates into CASSLLGWGEYTEAFF. Complete variable domain (other parts from reference TRBV5-1 and TRBJ1-1): KAGVTQTPRYLIKTRGQQVTLSCSPISGHRSVSWYQQTPGQGLQFLFEYFSETQRNKGNFPGRFSGRQFSNSRSEMNVSTLELGDSALYLCASSLLGWGEYTEAFFGQGTRLTVV.

The chain employs TRBV5-4 and TRBJ2-7; 13 bases align to TRBD2. CDR1 is SGHNT, CDR2 YYREEE, per germline (reference sequence). The CDR3 spans 16 residues. J lost 4 bases, V lost 4 bases, and 8 bases had no gene match. The DNA for the CDR3 is TGTGCCAGCAGCCCTGGGGGGACTAGCGGGATGTACGAGCAGTACTTC. This gives the protein CASSPGGTSGMYEQYF. Drawing the rest from reference TRBV5-4 and TRBJ2-7, the complete variable domain is ETGVTQSPTHLIKTRGQQVTLRCSSQSGHNTVSWYQQALGQGPQFIFQYYREEENGRGNFPPRFSGLQFPNYSSELNVNALELDDSALYLCASSPGGTSGMYEQYFGPGTRLTVT.

This clone was detected only once. The genes are TRBV9 and TRBJ2-5; 8 positions match TRBD2. Germline V gene data show CDR1 as SGDLS and CDR2 as YYNGEE. V shed 3 bases, J shed 9 bases, and the junction held 7 bases outside the gene matches. This CDR3 contains 13 residues. CDR3: CASSARGGLSQYF. Written as DNA, the CDR3 is TGTGCCAGCAGCGCCCGGGGGGGCCTTTCCCAGTACTTC.

The chain uses TRBV5-6 and TRBJ2-7; D perhaps matches TRBD1 (5 bases). V lost 0 bases and J 5 bases, leaving 18 bases between the germline ends. Germline V gene sequence: CDR1 SGHDT, CDR2 YYEEEE. The CDR3 has 16 amino acids. CDR3 coding DNA: TGTGCCAGCAGCTTGGCCGTTAGCAGGGCGTGGAACGAGCAGTACTTC. Translation: CASSLAVSRAWNEQYF.

CDR3: CASSNLARDYGGVAYEQYF. The CDR3 nucleotides read TGTGCCAGTAGTAACCTCGCCCGGGACTACGGGGGGGTGGCCTACGAGCAGTACTTC. This chain uses TRBV19 with TRBJ2-7, with TRBD2 identical over 8 bases. The CDR3 extends over 19 amino acids. Per the germline V gene, CDR1 is LNHDA and CDR2 is SQIVND (reference sequence). With V trimmed by 4 bases and J by 2 bases, 19 bases remained unmatched.

The V and J genes are TRBV6-5 and TRBJ2-1, with TRBD1 identical over 9 bases. CDR3 size: 14 residues. Per the germline V gene, CDR1 is MNHEY and CDR2 is SVGAGI. Trimming cost V 8 bases and J 9 bases; bases outside gene matches: 11. CDR3 sequence: CASYTRDRAIEQFF. The CDR3 coding sequence is TGTGCCAGCTACACCCGGGACAGGGCTATTGAGCAGTTCTTC.

The chain is built from TRBV6-5 and TRBJ2-5, with a possible D match to TRBD2 (5 bases). Trimming pared 10 bases from V and 5 bases from J, leaving 23 bases between. This CDR3 region has 15 residues. Germline loops: CDR1 MNHEY, CDR2 SVGAGI. The CDR3 loop reads CATPLNPGKLETQYF. The CDR3 nucleotides are TGTGCCACCCCTCTTAACCCGGGAAAGCTGGAGACCCAGTACTTC.

The V and J genes are TRBV28 and TRBJ2-5, with 8 bases matching TRBD2. Trimming cost V 2 bases and J 2 bases; bases outside gene matches: 4. Germline lookup yields CDR1 MDHEN and CDR2 SYDVKM. The CDR3 is 15 amino acids. CDR3 region: CASSLLAGGQETQYF. DNA of the CDR3: TGTGCCAGCAGTTTACTAGCGGGTGGGCAAGAGACCCAGTACTTC.

The chain employs TRBV24-1 and TRBJ2-1, with 16 bases matching TRBD2. Germline values: CDR1 KGHDR, CDR2 SFDVKD. With V trimmed by 4 bases and J by 10 bases, 6 bases remained unmatched. The CDR3 extends over 16 amino acids. DNA of the CDR3: TGTGCCACCAGTGACCCGGGACTAGCGGGGGGGAACGAGCAGTTCTTC. Translated, it gives CATSDPGLAGGNEQFF.

This clone was observed a few times. The rearrangement joins TRBV10-2 to TRBJ1-6; the match to TRBD1 covers 9 bases. The germline V gene encodes CDR1 WSHSY and CDR2 SAAADI. The V and J ends lost 6 bases and 9 bases, in that order; junction bases with no gene match: 6. The CDR3 runs 14 residues. CDR3 DNA: TGCGCCAGCAGGGACAGGGGAGGTAGTTCACCCCTCCACTTT. It yields the protein CASRDRGGSSPLHF.

This clone is a singleton in its sample. The chain couples TRBV28 to TRBJ1-2; the match to TRBD1 covers 8 bases. CDR1 is MDHEN, CDR2 SYDVKM, per germline. This CDR3 is 12 amino acids long. Germline trimming cut 8 bases from V and 7 bases from J; bases unmatched to any gene: 6. As DNA, the CDR3 is TGTGCCAGCTGGGTCAGGGGGCGTGGCTACACCTTC. It translates to CASWVRGRGYTF.